This entry describes one T cell receptor (beta chain). The antigen is undetermined. This specimen comes from a study of a mutant IDH1 vaccine in newly diagnosed glioma. This table comes from immunoSEQ multiplex PCR, and its TCRdb copy is limited to in-frame clones, with some not included. The sample has tens of thousands of clones, roughly 80% seen once. CDR3 length: 13 amino acids. V was trimmed by 3 bases and J by 3 bases, leaving 9 bases between them. Germline CDR1 reads GTSNPN; CDR2 reads SVGIG (reference sequence). Study results and limitations: It was over 85% of patients that developed vaccine-induced immune responses. Apparently unrelated to pseudoprogression were changes in the top peripheral T cell clonotypes.

As to time point: week 47, end of study. Each vaccine dose was 300 ug of mutant IDH1 20-mer peptide, with topical imiquimod. Each tumor in the donors was a new WHO grade 3 or 4 astrocytoma, IDH1-mutant and ATRX-lost. This chain uses TRBV30 with TRBJ1-3; possibly TRBD1 for D (5 bases). The sample was PBMCs, taken from a glioma patient whose treatment included an IDH1 peptide vaccine. The clonotype comes from a man between 45 and 60 years old with glioma. CDR3 coding DNA: TGTGCCTGGAGACAGGTTGTTGGAAACACCATATATTTT. It encodes CAWRQVVGNTIYF.